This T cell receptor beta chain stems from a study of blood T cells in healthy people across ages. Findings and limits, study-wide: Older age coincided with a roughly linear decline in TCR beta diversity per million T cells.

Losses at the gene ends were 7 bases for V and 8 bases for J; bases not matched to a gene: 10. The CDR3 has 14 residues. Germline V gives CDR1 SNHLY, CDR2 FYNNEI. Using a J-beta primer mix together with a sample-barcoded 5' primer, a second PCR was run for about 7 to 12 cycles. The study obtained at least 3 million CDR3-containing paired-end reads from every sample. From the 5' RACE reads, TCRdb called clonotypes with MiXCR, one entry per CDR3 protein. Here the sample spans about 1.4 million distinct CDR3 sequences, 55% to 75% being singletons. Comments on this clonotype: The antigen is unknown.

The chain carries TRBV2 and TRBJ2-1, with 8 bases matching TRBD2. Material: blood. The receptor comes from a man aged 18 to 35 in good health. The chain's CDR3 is CASTGRTSSDEQFF. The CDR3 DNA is TGTGCCAGCACCGGCAGGACTAGCAGCGATGAGCAGTTCTTC.